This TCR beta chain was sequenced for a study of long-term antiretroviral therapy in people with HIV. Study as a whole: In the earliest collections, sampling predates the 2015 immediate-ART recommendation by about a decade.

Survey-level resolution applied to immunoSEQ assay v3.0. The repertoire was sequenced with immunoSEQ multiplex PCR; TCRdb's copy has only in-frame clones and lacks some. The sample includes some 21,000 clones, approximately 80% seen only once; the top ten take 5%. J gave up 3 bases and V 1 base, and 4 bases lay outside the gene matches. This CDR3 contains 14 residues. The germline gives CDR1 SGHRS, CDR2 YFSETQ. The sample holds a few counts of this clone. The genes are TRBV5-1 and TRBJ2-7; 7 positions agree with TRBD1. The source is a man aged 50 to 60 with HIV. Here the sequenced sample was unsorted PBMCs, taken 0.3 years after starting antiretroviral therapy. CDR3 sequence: CASSLTGVNYEQYF. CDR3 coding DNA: TGCGCCAGCAGCTTGACAGGGGTGAACTACGAGCAGTACTTC.